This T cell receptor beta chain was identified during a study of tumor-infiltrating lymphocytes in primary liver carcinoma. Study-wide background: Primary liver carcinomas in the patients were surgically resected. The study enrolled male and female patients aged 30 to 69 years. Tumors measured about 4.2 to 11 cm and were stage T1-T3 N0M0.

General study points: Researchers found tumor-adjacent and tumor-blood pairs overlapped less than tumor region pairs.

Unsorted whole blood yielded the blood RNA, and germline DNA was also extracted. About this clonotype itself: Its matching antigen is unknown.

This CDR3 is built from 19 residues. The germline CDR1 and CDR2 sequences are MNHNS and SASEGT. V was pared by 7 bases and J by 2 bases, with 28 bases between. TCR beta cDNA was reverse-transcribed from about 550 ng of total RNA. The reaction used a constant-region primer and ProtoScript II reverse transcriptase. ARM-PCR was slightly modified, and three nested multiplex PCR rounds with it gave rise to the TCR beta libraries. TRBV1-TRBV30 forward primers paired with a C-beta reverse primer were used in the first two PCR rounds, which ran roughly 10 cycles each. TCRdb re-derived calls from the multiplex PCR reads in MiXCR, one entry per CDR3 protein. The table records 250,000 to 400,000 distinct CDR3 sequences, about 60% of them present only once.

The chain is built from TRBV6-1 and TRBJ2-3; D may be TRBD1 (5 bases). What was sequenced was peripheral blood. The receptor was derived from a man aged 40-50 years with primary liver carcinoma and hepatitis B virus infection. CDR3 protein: CASIRGGFSSLSFTDTQYF. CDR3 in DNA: TGTGCCAGCATAAGGGGCGGATTCTCCTCACTGTCCTTCACAGATACGCAGTATTTT.